This TCR beta chain was sequenced in a study of blood T cells in healthy people across ages. This clonotype was detected once. Then a second PCR, running roughly 6 to 11 cycles, was carried out with a sample-barcoded 5' primer and a J-beta primer mix. Using its own MiXCR run on the 5' RACE reads, TCRdb lists one record per CDR3 protein. The sample yields about 1.5 million distinct CDR3 sequences, approximately 43% seen once. Germline V gives CDR1 DFQATT, CDR2 SNEGSKA (reference sequence). V was pared by 7 bases and J by 7 bases, with 13 bases between. This CDR3 spans 12 amino acids. The chain is built from TRBV20-1 and TRBJ1-4, with D possibly TRBD1 on 6 matching bases. Sequenced: blood. The clonotype originates from a woman younger than 35 in good health. The CDR3 coding sequence is TGCAGTGTTAGCAGGGGCGGTGAAAAACTGTTTTTT. Protein product: CSVSRGGEKLFF.